This T cell receptor beta chain is from a study of blood T cell repertoires in COVID-19. On the study more broadly: T cells, B-cell-depleted T cells, or PBMCs provided the cDNA or gDNA that served as material.

Measured with immunoSEQ multiplex PCR; TCRdb has only the in-frame clones, and not every one. This table has hundreds of thousands of clones, over 65% appearing once. Adults between about 18 and 95 years of age took part from more than 20 US areas. Participants' own reports of clinical history determined their cohort assignment. About this clone itself: The identical CDR3 is also encoded by other nucleotide sequences in the sample.

This CDR3 region has 15 residues. J was trimmed by 4 bases and V by 0 bases; bases with no gene match: 3. Germline V gene data show CDR1 as SGDLS and CDR2 as YYNGEE. Sequenced material: PBMCs or T cells enriched from blood (not recorded which). V is TRBV9 and J is TRBJ2-2, with TRBD2 matching over 7 bases. This TCR came from a woman in her sixties who had recovered from COVID-19. The CDR3 is CASSVETGGTGELFF. The CDR3 coding sequence is TGTGCCAGCAGCGTAGAAACGGGGGGCACCGGGGAGCTGTTTTTT.